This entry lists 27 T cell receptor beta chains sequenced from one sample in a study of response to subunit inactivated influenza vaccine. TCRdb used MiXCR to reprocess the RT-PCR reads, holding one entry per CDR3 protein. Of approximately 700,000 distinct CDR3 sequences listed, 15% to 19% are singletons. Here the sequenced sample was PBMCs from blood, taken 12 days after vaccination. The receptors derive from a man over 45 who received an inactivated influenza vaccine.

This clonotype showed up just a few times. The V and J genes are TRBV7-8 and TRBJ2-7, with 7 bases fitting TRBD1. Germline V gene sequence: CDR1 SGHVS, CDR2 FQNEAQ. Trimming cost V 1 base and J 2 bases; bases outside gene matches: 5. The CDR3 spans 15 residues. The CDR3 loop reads CASSLGGTETYEQYF. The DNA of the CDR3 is TGTGCCAGCAGCTTAGGGGGGACAGAGACCTACGAGCAGTACTTC.

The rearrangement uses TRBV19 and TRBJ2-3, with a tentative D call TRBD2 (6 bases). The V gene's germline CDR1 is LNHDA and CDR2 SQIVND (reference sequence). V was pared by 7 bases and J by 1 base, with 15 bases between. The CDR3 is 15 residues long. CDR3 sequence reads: CASTRSGTRTDTQYF. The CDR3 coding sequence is TGTGCCAGTACCCGTAGCGGAACTCGCACAGATACGCAGTATTTT. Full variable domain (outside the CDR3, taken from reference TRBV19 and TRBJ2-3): DGGITQSPKYLFRKEGQNVTLSCEQNLNHDAMYWYRQDPGQGLRLIYYSQIVNDFQKGDIAEGYSVSREKKESFPLTVTSAQKNPTAFYLCASTRSGTRTDTQYFGPGTRLTVL.

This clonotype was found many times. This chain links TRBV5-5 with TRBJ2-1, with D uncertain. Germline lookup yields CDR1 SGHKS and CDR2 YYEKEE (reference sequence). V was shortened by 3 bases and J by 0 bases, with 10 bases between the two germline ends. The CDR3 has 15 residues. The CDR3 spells CASSSGPSSYNEQFF. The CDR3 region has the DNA TGTGCCAGCAGCTCGGGCCCGAGCTCCTACAATGAGCAGTTCTTC.

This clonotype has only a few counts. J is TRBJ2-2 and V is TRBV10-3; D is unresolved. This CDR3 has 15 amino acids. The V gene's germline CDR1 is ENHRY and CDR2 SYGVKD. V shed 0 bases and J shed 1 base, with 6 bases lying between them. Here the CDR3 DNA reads TGTGCCATCAGTGAGTCTGGCGGGAACACCGGGGAGCTGTTTTTT. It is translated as CAISESGGNTGELFF.

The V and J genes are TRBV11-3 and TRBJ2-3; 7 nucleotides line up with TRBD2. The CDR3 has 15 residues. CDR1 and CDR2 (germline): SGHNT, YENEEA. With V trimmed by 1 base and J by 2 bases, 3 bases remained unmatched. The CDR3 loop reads CASSLGRGTTDTQYF. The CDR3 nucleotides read TGTGCCAGCAGCTTAGGGCGGGGGACCACAGATACGCAGTATTTT.

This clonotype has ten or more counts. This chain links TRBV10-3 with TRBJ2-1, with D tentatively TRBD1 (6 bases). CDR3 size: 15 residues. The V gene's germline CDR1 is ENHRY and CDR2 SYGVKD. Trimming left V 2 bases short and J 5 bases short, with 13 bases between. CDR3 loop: CAISEVSGVNNEQFF. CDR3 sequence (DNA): TGTGCCATCAGTGAGGTTTCAGGGGTGAACAATGAGCAGTTCTTC.

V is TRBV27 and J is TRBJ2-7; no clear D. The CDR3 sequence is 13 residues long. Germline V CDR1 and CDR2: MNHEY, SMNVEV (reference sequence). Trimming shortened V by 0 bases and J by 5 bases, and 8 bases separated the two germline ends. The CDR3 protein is CASSLSWRNEQYF. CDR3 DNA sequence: TGTGCCAGCAGTTTATCGTGGCGGAACGAGCAGTACTTC.

The CDR3 sequence: CASSRGVRAEAFF. In DNA form, the CDR3 reads TGTGCCAGCAGCCGGGGCGTACGCGCTGAAGCTTTCTTT. This chain links TRBV12-3 or TRBV12-4 with TRBJ1-1; possibly TRBD1 for D (5 bases). CDR3 length: 13 amino acids. Trimming removed 6 bases at V and 6 bases at J, with 14 bases between.

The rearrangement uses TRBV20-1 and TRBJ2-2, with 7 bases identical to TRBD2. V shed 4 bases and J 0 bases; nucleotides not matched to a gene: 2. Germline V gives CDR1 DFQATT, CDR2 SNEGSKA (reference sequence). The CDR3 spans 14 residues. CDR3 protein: CSAIRGANTGELFF. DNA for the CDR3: TGCAGTGCTATCCGGGGGGCGAACACCGGGGAGCTGTTTTTT.

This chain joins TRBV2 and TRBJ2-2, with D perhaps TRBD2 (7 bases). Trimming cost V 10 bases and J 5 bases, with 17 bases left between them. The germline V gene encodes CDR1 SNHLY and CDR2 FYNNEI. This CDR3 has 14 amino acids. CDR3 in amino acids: CATGASGITGELFF. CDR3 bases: TGTGCCACGGGGGCAAGCGGGATTACCGGGGAGCTGTTTTTT.

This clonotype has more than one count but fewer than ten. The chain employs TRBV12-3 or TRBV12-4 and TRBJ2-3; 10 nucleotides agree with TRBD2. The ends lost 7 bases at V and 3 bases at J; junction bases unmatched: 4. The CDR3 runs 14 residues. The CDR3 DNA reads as TGTGCCAGCAAAGCGGGGGGGCGAACAGATACGCAGTATTTT. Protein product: CASKAGGRTDTQYF.

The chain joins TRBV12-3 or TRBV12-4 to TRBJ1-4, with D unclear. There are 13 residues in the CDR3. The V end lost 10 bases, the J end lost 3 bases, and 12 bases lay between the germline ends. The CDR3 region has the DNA TGTGCCATCTTGCTTGACTCTAATGAAAAACTGTTTTTT. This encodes CAILLDSNEKLFF.

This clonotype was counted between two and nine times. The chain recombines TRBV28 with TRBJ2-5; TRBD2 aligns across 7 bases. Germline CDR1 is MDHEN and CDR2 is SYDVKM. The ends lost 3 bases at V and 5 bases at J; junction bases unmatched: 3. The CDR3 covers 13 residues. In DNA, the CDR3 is TGTGCCAGCAGTTTCGGCGGGAGTGAGACCCAGTACTTC. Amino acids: CASSFGGSETQYF.

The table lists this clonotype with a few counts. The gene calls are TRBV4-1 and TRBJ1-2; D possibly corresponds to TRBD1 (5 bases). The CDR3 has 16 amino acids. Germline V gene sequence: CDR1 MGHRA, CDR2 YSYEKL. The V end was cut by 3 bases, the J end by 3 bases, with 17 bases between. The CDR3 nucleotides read TGCGCCAGCAGCCAGTCGGACCGACAGACTTACTATGGCTACACCTTC. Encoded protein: CASSQSDRQTYYGYTF.

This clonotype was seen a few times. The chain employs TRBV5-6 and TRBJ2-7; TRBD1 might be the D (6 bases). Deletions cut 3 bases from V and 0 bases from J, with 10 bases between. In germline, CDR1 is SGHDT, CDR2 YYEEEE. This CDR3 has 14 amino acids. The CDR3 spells CASSWGHRSYEQYF. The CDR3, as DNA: TGTGCCAGCAGCTGGGGACACCGCTCCTACGAGCAGTACTTC.

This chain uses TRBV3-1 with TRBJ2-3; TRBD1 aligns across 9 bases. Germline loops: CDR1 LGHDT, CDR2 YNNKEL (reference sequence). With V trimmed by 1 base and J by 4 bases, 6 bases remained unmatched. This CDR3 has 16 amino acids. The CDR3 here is CASSQVGDRAADTQYF. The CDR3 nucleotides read TGTGCCAGCAGCCAAGTTGGGGACAGGGCGGCAGATACGCAGTATTTT.

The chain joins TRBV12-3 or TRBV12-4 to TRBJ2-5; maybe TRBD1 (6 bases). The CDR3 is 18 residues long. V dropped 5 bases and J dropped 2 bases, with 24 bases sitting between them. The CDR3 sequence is CASSHLGLRQANQETQYF. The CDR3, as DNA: TGTGCCAGCAGTCATCTTGGGTTACGACAGGCGAATCAAGAGACCCAGTACTTC.

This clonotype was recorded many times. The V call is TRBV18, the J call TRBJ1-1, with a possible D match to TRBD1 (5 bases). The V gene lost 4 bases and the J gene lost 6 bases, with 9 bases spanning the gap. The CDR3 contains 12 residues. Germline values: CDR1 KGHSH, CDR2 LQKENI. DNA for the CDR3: TGTGCCAGCTCACTCGGGGCTGCTGAAGCTTTCTTT. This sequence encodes CASSLGAAEAFF.

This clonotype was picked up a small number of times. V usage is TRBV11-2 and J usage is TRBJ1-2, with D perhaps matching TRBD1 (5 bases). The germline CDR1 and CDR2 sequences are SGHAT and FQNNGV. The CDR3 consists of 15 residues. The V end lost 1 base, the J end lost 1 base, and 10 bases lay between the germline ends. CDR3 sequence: CASSLVGRDNYGYTF. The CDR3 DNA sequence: TGTGCCAGCAGCTTAGTTGGCAGGGATAACTATGGCTACACCTTC.

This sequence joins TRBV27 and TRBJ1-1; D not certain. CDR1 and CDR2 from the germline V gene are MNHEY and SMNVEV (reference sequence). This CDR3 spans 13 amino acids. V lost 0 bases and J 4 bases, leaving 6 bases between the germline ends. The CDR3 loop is CASSLSGFTEAFF. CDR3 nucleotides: TGTGCCAGCAGTTTATCGGGTTTCACTGAAGCTTTCTTT.

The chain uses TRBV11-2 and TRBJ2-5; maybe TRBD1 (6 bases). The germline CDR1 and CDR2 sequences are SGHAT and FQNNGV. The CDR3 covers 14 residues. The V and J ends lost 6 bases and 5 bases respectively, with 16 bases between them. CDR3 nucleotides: TGTGCCAGCAGTTTCGGGACATCTGAGGAGACCCAGTACTTC. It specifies CASSFGTSEETQYF.

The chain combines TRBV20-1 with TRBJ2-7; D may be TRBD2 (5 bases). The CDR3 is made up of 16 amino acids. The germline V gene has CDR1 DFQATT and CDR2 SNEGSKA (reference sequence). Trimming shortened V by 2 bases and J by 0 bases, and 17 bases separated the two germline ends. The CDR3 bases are TGCAGTGCTAGATCGACTACGCCTCACTTCTCCTACGAGCAGTACTTC. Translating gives CSARSTTPHFSYEQYF.

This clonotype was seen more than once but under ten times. This chain's CDR3 is CASSGTSGAGELFF. CDR3 DNA: TGTGCCAGCAGCGGGACTAGCGGGGCCGGGGAGCTGTTTTTT. This sequence joins TRBV12-3 or TRBV12-4 and TRBJ2-2; 13 positions agree with TRBD2. The J segment lost 6 bases and the V segment lost 6 bases, leaving 1 base of the junction unmatched. CDR3 size: 14 residues.

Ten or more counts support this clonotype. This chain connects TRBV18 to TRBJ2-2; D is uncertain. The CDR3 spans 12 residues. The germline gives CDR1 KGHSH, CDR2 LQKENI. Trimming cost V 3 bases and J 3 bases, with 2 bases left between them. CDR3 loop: CASSPDTGELFF. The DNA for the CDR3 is TGTGCCAGCTCACCTGACACCGGGGAGCTGTTTTTT.

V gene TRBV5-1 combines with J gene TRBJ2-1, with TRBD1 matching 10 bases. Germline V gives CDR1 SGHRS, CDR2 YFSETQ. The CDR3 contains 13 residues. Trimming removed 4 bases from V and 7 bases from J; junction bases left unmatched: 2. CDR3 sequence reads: CASSGQGENEQFF. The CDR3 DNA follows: TGCGCCAGCAGCGGACAGGGGGAGAATGAGCAGTTCTTC.

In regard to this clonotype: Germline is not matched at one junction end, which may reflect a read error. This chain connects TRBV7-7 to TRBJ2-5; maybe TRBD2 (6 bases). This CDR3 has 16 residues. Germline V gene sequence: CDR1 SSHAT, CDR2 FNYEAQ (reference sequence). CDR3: CASSAGTGDRQETQYF. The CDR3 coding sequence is TGTGCTAGCAGCGCCGGGACGGGGGATAGACAAGAGACCCAGTACTTC. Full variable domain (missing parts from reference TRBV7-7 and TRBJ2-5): GAGVSQSPRYKVTKRGQDVTLRCDPISSHATLYWYQQALGQGPEFLTYFNYEAQPDKSGLPSDRFSAERPEGSISTLTIQRTEQRDSAMYRCASSAGTGDRQETQYFGPGTRLLVL.

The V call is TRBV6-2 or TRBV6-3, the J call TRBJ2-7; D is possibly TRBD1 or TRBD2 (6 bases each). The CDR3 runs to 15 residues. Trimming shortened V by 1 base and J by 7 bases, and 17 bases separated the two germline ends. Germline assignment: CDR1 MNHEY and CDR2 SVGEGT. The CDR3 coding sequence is TGTGCCAGCAGTTACTTGGCAGGGGACTCGGGAGAGCAGTACTTC. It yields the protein CASSYLAGDSGEQYF.